Following are 27 T cell receptor beta chains from one sample sequenced in a study of T cells after yellow fever vaccination. TCRdb itself ran the 5' RACE reads through MiXCR, one entry per CDR3 protein. The sample lists some 130,000 distinct CDR3 sequences, 6.6% occurring once. The sequences come from CD4+ T cells sorted from PBMCs, collected 10 days after the yellow fever booster vaccination. The receptors were gathered from a man younger than 40 who received the YFV17D yellow fever vaccine.

The sample holds many counts of this clonotype. This chain links TRBV12-3 or TRBV12-4 with TRBJ2-5; tentatively, D is TRBD1 (6 bases). The CDR3 extends over 15 amino acids. V was trimmed by 1 base and J by 4 bases, leaving 13 bases between them. The CDR3 bases are TGTGCCAGCAGTTTAGGAGGCAGGGGAAGAGAGACCCAGTACTTC. It encodes CASSLGGRGRETQYF.

The sample holds many counts of this clonotype. The chain is built from TRBV11-1 and TRBJ2-1; D is unclear. CDR1 is SGHAT, CDR2 FQDESV, per germline (reference sequence). CDR3 length: 18 amino acids. Between the trimmed V and J ends, which lost 5 bases and 0 bases, there was a span of 20 bases. In DNA form, the CDR3 reads TGTGCCAGCAGCCCCCTGGTCACCCAACCGAGCTCCTACAATGAGCAGTTCTTC. This sequence encodes CASSPLVTQPSSYNEQFF. The variable domain in full, with the rest retrieved from reference TRBV11-1 and TRBJ2-1, is EAEVAQSPRYKITEKSQAVAFWCDPISGHATLYWYRQILGQGPELLVQFQDESVVDDSQLPKDRFSAERLKGVDSTLKIQPAELGDSAMYLCASSPLVTQPSSYNEQFFGPGTRLTVL.

This clonotype was counted at least ten times. The genes are TRBV7-2 and TRBJ2-3, with D unresolved. V lost 6 bases and J lost 6, with 13 bases in between. CDR1 and CDR2 from the germline V gene are SGHTA and FQGNSA. There are 13 residues in the CDR3. In nucleotides, the CDR3 is TGTGCCAGCAGTTTCTGGAGCTTGGATACGCAGTATTTT. Residues: CASSFWSLDTQYF.

The sample holds many counts of this clonotype. The chain joins TRBV12-3 or TRBV12-4 to TRBJ1-6, with D unresolved. Trimming removed 2 bases at V and 9 bases at J, with 8 bases between. The CDR3 length is 13 residues. CDR3 loop: CASSLRDPSPLHF. The CDR3 DNA follows: TGTGCCAGCAGTTTAAGGGATCCTTCACCCCTCCACTTT.

This clonotype was counted ten times or more. The V and J genes are TRBV5-1 and TRBJ1-2; the D gene is possibly TRBD1 (5 bases). CDR1 is SGHRS and CDR2 is YFSETQ in the germline V gene. CDR3 size: 18 residues. V lost 4 bases, J lost 0 bases, and 22 bases lay in between. CDR3 loop: CASSVMDTGTPSNYGYTF. In nucleotides, the CDR3 is TGCGCCAGCAGCGTGATGGACACTGGGACCCCTTCTAACTATGGCTACACCTTC.

The chain is built from TRBV6-6 and TRBJ1-6; D gene unclear. Germline-derived CDR1 and CDR2 are MNHNY and SVGAGI (reference sequence). V was clipped by 8 bases and J by 6 bases, with 11 bases between them. The CDR3 has 13 residues. CDR3 nucleotide sequence: TGTGCCAGCCTGTTAACATTTAATTCACCCCTCCACTTT. This translates into CASLLTFNSPLHF.

This clonotype was recorded at least ten times. The V gene is TRBV14, the J gene TRBJ2-6; possibly TRBD1 for D (5 bases). The CDR3 spans 16 residues. V lost 4 bases and J 1 base, leaving 11 bases between the germline ends. From germline, CDR1 is SGHDN and CDR2 FVKESK. In DNA form, the CDR3 reads TGTGCCAGCAGCCGACAGCAGGGATCTGGGGCCAACGTCCTGACTTTC. Encoded protein: CASSRQQGSGANVLTF.

This clonotype was detected ten times or more. V is TRBV5-1 and J is TRBJ2-1, with D perhaps matching TRBD1 or TRBD2 (6 bases each). There are 15 residues in the CDR3. V was trimmed by 5 bases and J by 7 bases, leaving 19 bases between them. Germline V lookup: CDR1 SGHRS, CDR2 YFSETQ. CDR3 DNA: TGCGCCAGCAGGATAGAGGGGGGAGCGCGTAATGAGCAGTTCTTC. This sequence encodes CASRIEGGARNEQFF.

In its sample, this clonotype was seen many times. The chain carries TRBV18 and TRBJ1-1; D remains unclear. The CDR3 extends over 13 amino acids. The V end lost 3 bases, the J end lost 3 bases, and 8 bases lay between the germline ends. CDR1 is KGHSH and CDR2 is LQKENI in the germline V gene. This CDR3 is CASSPDRHTEAFF. CDR3 DNA: TGTGCCAGCTCACCGGATCGCCACACTGAAGCTTTCTTT.

V and J are TRBV28 and TRBJ2-5, with a tentative D call TRBD1 (6 bases). In germline, CDR1 is MDHEN, CDR2 SYDVKM. The CDR3 runs to 18 residues. Trimming took 4 bases from V and 2 from J, leaving 23 bases between them. CDR3 region: CASSSATGKAPGQETQYF. CDR3 bases: TGTGCCAGCAGTTCAGCCACAGGGAAGGCCCCCGGTCAAGAGACCCAGTACTTC.

In this sample, this clonotype turned up many times. The chain links TRBV6-1 to TRBJ2-3, with D perhaps TRBD1 (6 bases). Germline CDR1 is MNHNS and CDR2 is SASEGT. The CDR3 contains 14 residues. V was shortened by 11 bases and J by 2 bases, with 17 bases between the two germline ends. CDR3 sequence reads: CAARRGPNTDTQYF. The CDR3 nucleotides read TGTGCCGCTCGCAGGGGACCAAACACAGATACGCAGTATTTT.

The chain employs TRBV7-2 and TRBJ2-5; D gene unclear. This CDR3 has 11 residues. V lost 2 bases and J 9 bases, leaving 7 bases between the germline ends. Germline V gives CDR1 SGHTA, CDR2 FQGNSA. Written as DNA, the CDR3 is TGTGCCAGCAGCTTATTGGTGGCCCAGTACTTC. It yields the protein CASSLLVAQYF.

This clonotype was found many times. The J gene is TRBJ1-1, the V gene TRBV9; the match to TRBD1 covers 8 bases. Germline CDR1 is SGDLS and CDR2 is YYNGEE. The CDR3 spans 15 residues. After removal of 0 bases from V and 5 bases from J, the junction contained 6 bases not matched to a gene. The CDR3, as DNA: TGTGCCAGCAGCGTAGACGGACAGGGTAGGACTGAAGCTTTCTTT. This codes for CASSVDGQGRTEAFF.

This clonotype occurred many times. The chain carries TRBV9 and TRBJ2-1; no firm D call. Germline CDR1 and CDR2: SGDLS and YYNGEE. The CDR3 contains 12 residues. Trimming pared 0 bases from V and 5 bases from J, leaving 3 bases between. CDR3 amino acids: CASSVGDNEQFF. The CDR3 DNA is TGTGCCAGCAGCGTAGGGGACAATGAGCAGTTCTTC.

In this sample, this clonotype turned up a few times. This rearrangement joins TRBV11-2 to TRBJ2-7; D ambiguous. This CDR3 contains 14 residues. Germline values: CDR1 SGHAT, CDR2 FQNNGV. Trimming took 1 base from V and 3 from J, leaving 10 bases between them. This chain's CDR3 is CASSLASWYYEQYF. In DNA, the CDR3 is TGTGCCAGCAGCTTAGCTTCGTGGTACTACGAGCAGTACTTC.

This clonotype was seen at least ten times. The chain combines TRBV7-6 with TRBJ1-5, with TRBD1 matching 11 bases. V shed 0 bases, J shed 1 base, and the junction held 14 bases outside the gene matches. Germline V gene lookup returns CDR1 SGHVS and CDR2 FNYEAQ. This CDR3 contains 21 residues. The CDR3 region is CASSLAPGAGTGGISNQPQHF. Here the CDR3 DNA reads TGTGCCAGCAGCTTAGCCCCCGGCGCCGGGACAGGGGGTATCAGCAATCAGCCCCAGCATTTT.

Many counts were recorded for this clonotype. The rearrangement uses TRBV7-2 and TRBJ2-3, with D unresolved. Trimming removed 3 bases from V and 0 bases from J, with 7 bases in between. The CDR3 totals 14 residues. Germline V gene data show CDR1 as SGHTA and CDR2 as FQGNSA. DNA for the CDR3: TGTGCCAGCAGCTTTGCGCATAGCACAGATACGCAGTATTTT. The encoded protein is CASSFAHSTDTQYF.

The sample holds many counts of this clonotype. The chain links TRBV10-3 to TRBJ1-2; unclear D gene. The germline V gene encodes CDR1 ENHRY and CDR2 SYGVKD. The CDR3 extends over 12 amino acids. The V and J ends lost 1 base and 8 bases respectively, with 8 bases between them. CDR3 protein: CAISEFERGYTF. CDR3 in DNA: TGTGCCATCAGTGAGTTCGAACGAGGCTACACCTTC.

The chain carries TRBV5-1 and TRBJ2-7, with 7 bases aligning to TRBD1. The CDR3 is 14 residues long. Germline CDR1 SGHRS, CDR2 YFSETQ. The V segment lost 4 bases and the J segment 6 bases; nucleotides outside the gene matches: 10. CDR3 residues: CASSIRDSTPEQYF. In DNA form, the CDR3 reads TGCGCCAGCAGCATACGGGACAGCACGCCCGAGCAGTACTTC.

This clonotype was found many times. The J gene is TRBJ1-2, the V gene TRBV27, with 7 bases that match TRBD1. Germline loops: CDR1 MNHEY, CDR2 SMNVEV (reference sequence). The CDR3 extends over 16 amino acids. With V trimmed by 6 bases and J by 2 bases, 12 bases remained unmatched. The DNA for the CDR3 is TGTGCCAGCAGCACAAGCCGACAGGGAGGGAACTATGGCTACACCTTC. It is translated as CASSTSRQGGNYGYTF.

This clonotype was counted at least ten times. The V and J genes are TRBV12-3 or TRBV12-4 and TRBJ2-1; 8 nucleotides match TRBD2. The junction had 11 bases not matched to a gene; V was cut back by 6 bases and J by 4 bases. This CDR3 is built from 16 residues. For the CDR3, the DNA is TGTGCCAGCAGCCCCCCGGGACTAGGGTCGTACAATGAGCAGTTCTTC. Protein: CASSPPGLGSYNEQFF.

This clonotype was picked up many times. The chain combines TRBV20-1 with TRBJ2-7; 8 positions agree with TRBD1. This CDR3 is built from 14 residues. In germline, CDR1 is DFQATT, CDR2 SNEGSKA (reference sequence). V lost 7 bases and J lost 2; bases outside the gene matches: 10. CDR3 sequence (DNA): TGCAGTGTGCAGCCCGGGACAGGCGCCTACGAGCAGTACTTC. Encoded protein: CSVQPGTGAYEQYF.

This clonotype was counted a few times. This chain links TRBV19 with TRBJ2-2; D is possibly TRBD2 (5 bases). The germline CDR1 and CDR2 sequences are LNHDA and SQIVND (reference sequence). This CDR3 is 14 amino acids long. V was clipped by 3 bases and J by 8 bases, with 13 bases between them. This CDR3 is CASSIGVGVGELFF. The CDR3 nucleotides read TGTGCCAGTAGTATCGGGGTCGGGGTAGGGGAGCTGTTTTTT. Drawing the rest from reference TRBV19 and TRBJ2-2, the complete variable domain is DGGITQSPKYLFRKEGQNVTLSCEQNLNHDAMYWYRQDPGQGLRLIYYSQIVNDFQKGDIAEGYSVSREKKESFPLTVTSAQKNPTAFYLCASSIGVGVGELFFGEGSRLTVL.

This clonotype appeared many times. This sequence joins TRBV7-9 and TRBJ1-1; D is perhaps TRBD1 (6 bases). Germline CDR1 reads SEHNR; CDR2 reads FQNEAQ (reference sequence). The CDR3 covers 14 residues. V gave up 6 bases and J gave up 4 bases, with 15 bases separating them. The CDR3: CASSLKRGGTEAFF. CDR3 DNA: TGTGCCAGCAGTTTAAAACGAGGGGGCACTGAAGCTTTCTTT.

This clonotype was seen many times. V usage is TRBV7-9 and J usage is TRBJ2-5; no reliable D call. In germline, CDR1 is SEHNR, CDR2 FQNEAQ (reference sequence). Trimming cost V 4 bases and J 5 bases, with 11 bases left between them. This CDR3 is built from 13 residues. CDR3 in DNA: TGTGCCAGCAGCTATTGGGGTTCTGAGACCCAGTACTTC. Protein: CASSYWGSETQYF.

This clonotype was detected a few times. The chain couples TRBV10-3 to TRBJ2-3, with D tentatively TRBD2 (6 bases). Trimming took 2 bases from V and 6 from J, leaving 15 bases between them. Germline CDR1 ENHRY, CDR2 SYGVKD. This CDR3 is built from 15 residues. The CDR3 DNA is TGTGCCATCAGTGAGGGCGGGGTAGGTGCTGATACGCAGTATTTT. Translated: CAISEGGVGADTQYF.

This clonotype has ten or more counts. The chain carries TRBV4-2 and TRBJ2-7; 10 nucleotides line up with TRBD1. Germline V gene data show CDR1 as LGHNA and CDR2 as YNFKEQ. The CDR3 totals 12 residues. The junction had 10 bases not matched to a gene; V was cut back by 8 bases and J by 12 bases. The CDR3 sequence: CASEPGTGVLYF. The CDR3, as DNA: TGTGCCAGCGAACCCGGGACAGGGGTGTTGTACTTC.